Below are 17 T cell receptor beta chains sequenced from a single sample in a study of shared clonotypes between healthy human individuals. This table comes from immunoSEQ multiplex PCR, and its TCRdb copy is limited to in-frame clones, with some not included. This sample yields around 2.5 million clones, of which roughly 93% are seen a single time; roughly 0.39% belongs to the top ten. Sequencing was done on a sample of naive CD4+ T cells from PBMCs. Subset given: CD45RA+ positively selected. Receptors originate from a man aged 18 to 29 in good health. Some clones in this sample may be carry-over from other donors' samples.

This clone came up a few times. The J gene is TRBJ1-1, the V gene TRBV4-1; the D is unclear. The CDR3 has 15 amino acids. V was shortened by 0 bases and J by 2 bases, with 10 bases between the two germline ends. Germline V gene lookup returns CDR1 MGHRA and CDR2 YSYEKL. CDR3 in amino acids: CASSQETAINTEAFF. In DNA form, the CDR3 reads TGCGCCAGCAGCCAAGAAACAGCCATTAACACTGAAGCTTTCTTT.

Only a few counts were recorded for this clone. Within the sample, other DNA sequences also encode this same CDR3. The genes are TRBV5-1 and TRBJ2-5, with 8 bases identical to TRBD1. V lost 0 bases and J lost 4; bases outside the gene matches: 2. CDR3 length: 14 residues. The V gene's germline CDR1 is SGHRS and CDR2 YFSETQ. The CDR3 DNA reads TGCGCCAGCAGCTTGGAGCAGGGGGCAGAGACCCAGTACTTC. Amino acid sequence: CASSLEQGAETQYF.

As DNA, the CDR3 is TGTGCCAGCAGCCAAGACCGGGCCCGTTCAGTGAATGAGCAGTTCTTC. Protein sequence: CASSQDRARSVNEQFF. This chain joins TRBV14 and TRBJ2-1; D remains unclear. The CDR3 loop spans 16 amino acids. CDR1 and CDR2 from the germline V gene are SGHDN and FVKESK. V lost 0 bases and J lost 7, with 16 bases in between.

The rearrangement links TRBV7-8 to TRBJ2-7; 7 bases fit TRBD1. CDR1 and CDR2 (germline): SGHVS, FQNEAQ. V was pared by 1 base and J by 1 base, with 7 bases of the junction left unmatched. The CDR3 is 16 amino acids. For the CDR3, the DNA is TGTGCCAGCAGCTTAGGAGCCCACAGGGGTTCCTACGAGCAGTACTTC. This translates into CASSLGAHRGSYEQYF.

The CDR3 coding sequence is TGTGCCATCACCGGTGCCTTGGGGACAGAATTCTACGAGCAGTACTTC. Protein: CAITGALGTEFYEQYF. The V call is TRBV10-3, the J call TRBJ2-7; 7 positions agree with TRBD1. Trimming at V came to 7 bases and at J to 3 bases, leaving 15 bases not matched to a gene. This CDR3 comprises 16 residues. The V gene's germline CDR1 is ENHRY and CDR2 SYGVKD.

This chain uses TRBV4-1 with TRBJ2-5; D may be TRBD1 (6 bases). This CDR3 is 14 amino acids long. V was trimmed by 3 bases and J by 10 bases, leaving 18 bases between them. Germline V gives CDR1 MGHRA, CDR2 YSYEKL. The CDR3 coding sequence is TGCGCCAGCAGCCAGATGGGGGCGGAAGGGGACCAGTACTTC. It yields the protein CASSQMGAEGDQYF.

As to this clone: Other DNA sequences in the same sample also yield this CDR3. DNA of the CDR3: TGTGCCACCAGCAGAGATCCAGGGGCCAACTATGGCTACACCTTC. Translated: CATSRDPGANYGYTF. The chain combines TRBV15 with TRBJ1-2, with a possible D match to TRBD1 (6 bases). The CDR3 has 15 amino acids. CDR1 is LNHNV and CDR2 is YYDKDF in the germline V gene (reference sequence). Trimming took off 0 bases at V and 2 bases at J, with 10 bases between the two ends. Drawing the rest from reference TRBV15 and TRBJ1-2, the complete variable domain is DAMVIQNPRYQVTQFGKPVTLSCSQTLNHNVMYWYQQKSSQAPKLLFHYYDKDFNNEADTPDNFQSRRPNTSFCFLDIRSPGLGDTAMYLCATSRDPGANYGYTFGSGTRLTVV.

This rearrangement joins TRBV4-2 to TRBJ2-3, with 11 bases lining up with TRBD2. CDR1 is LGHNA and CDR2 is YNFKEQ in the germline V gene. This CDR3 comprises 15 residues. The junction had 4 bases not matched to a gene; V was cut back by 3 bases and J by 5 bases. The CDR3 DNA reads TGTGCCAGCAGCCAGGCCGGGACTAGCGGAGATACGCAGTATTTT. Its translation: CASSQAGTSGDTQYF.

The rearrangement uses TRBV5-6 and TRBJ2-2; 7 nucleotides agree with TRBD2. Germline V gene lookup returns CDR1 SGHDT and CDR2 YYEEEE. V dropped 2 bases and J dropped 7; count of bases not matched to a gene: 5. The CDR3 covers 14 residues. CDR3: CASSFPGGGGELFF. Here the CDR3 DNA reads TGTGCCAGCAGCTTTCCGGGAGGAGGCGGGGAGCTGTTTTTT. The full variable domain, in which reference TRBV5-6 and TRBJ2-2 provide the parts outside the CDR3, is DAGVTQSPTHLIKTRGQQVTLRCSPKSGHDTVSWYQQALGQGPQFIFQYYEEEERQRGNFPDRFSGHQFPNYSSELNVNALLLGDSALYLCASSFPGGGGELFFGEGSRLTVL.

The CDR3, as DNA: TGTGCCTGGAATCGGGGAACGGGAAACACCATATATTTT. Its translation is CAWNRGTGNTIYF. This rearrangement joins TRBV30 to TRBJ1-3; no firm D call. Trimming pared 4 bases from V and 4 bases from J, leaving 11 bases between. CDR3 length: 13 residues. The germline CDR1 and CDR2 sequences are GTSNPN and SVGIG (reference sequence).

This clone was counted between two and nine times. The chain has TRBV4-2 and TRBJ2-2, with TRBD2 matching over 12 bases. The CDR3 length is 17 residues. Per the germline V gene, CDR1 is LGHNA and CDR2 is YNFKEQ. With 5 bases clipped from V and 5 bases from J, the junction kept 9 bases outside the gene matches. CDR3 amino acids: CASSSLGGTSGTGELFF. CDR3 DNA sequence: TGTGCCAGCAGCTCCCTGGGGGGGACTAGCGGGACCGGGGAGCTGTTTTTT.

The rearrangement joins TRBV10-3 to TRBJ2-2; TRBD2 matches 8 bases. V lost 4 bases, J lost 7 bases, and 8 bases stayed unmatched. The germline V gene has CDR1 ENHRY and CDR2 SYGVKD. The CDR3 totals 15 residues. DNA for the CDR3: TGTGCCATCAGTGGAGCGGGAGAGTGGGTCGGGGAGCTGTTTTTT. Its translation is CAISGAGEWVGELFF.

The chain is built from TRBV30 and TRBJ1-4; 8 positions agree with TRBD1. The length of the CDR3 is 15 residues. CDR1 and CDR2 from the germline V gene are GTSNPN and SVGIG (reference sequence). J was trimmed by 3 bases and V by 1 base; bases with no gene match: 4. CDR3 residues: CAWSDTGGPNEKLFF. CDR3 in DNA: TGTGCCTGGAGTGACACAGGGGGGCCTAATGAAAAACTGTTTTTT.

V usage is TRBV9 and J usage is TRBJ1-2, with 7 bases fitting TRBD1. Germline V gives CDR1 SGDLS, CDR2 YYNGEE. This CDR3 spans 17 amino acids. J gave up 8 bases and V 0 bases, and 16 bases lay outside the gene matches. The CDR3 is CASSVVTGAFPQRGYTF. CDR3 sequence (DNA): TGTGCCAGCAGCGTAGTTACAGGGGCATTCCCCCAAAGAGGCTACACCTTC.

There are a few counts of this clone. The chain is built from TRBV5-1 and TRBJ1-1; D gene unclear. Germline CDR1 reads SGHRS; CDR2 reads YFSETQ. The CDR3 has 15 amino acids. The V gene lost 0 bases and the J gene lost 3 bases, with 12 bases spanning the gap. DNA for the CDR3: TGCGCCAGCAGCTTGGTTGGCAGGCCAGACACTGAAGCTTTCTTT. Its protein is CASSLVGRPDTEAFF.

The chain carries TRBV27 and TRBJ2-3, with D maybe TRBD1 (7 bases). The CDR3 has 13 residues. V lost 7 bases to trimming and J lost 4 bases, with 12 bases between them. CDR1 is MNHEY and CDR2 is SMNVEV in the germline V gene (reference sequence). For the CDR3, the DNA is TGTGCCAGCATAGGCAGGGGGGCAGATACGCAGTATTTT. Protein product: CASIGRGADTQYF.

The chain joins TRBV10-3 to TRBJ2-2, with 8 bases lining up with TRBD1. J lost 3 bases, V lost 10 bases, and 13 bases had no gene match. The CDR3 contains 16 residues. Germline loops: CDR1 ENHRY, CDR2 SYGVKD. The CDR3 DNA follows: TGTGCCACAAGTGGACAGGGTATGAGGGACACCGGGGAGCTGTTTTTT. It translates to CATSGQGMRDTGELFF.